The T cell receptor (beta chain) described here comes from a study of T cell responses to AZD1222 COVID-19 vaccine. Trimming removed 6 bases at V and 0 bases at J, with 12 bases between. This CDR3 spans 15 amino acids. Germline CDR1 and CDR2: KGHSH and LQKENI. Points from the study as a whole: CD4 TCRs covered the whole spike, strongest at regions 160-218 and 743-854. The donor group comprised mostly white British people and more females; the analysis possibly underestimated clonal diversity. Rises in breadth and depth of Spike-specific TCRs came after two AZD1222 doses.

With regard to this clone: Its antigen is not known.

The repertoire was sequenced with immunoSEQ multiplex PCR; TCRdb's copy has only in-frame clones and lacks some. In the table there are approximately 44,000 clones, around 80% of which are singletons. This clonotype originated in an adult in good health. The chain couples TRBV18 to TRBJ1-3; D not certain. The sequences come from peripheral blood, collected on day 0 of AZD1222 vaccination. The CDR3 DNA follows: TGTGCCAGCTCGGTCTTTAGTGACTCTGGAAACACCATATATTTT. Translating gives CASSVFSDSGNTIYF.